These T cell receptor beta chains were read from a single sample in a study of control samples from healthy donors and cancer patients. Data came from immunoSEQ multiplex PCR; TCRdb stores just in-frame clones and leaves some out. The sample includes 60,000 to 75,000 clones, over 70% seen only once; the top ten take approximately 30%. The sequenced material came from blood. These receptors came from a man aged 45 to 65 in good health. The CDR3 runs from the conserved cysteine through the conserved F or W. A D gene is named only where the DNA matches it firmly. Some rows have no size entry. The others give once, few or many, or a class for an expanded clone.

>NA|NA|TRBJ1-2|TRBV24-1
TGTGCCACAACGGACATTCTCTATGGCTACACCTTC
CATTDILYGYTF
>NA|NA|TRBJ1-2|TRBV7-2
TGTGCCAGCAGCTTAGTACCCCCGGTGGCAGGCACCAACTATGGCTACACCTTC
CASSLVPPVAGTNYGYTF
>NA|NA|TRBJ1-5|TRBV5-1
TGCGCCAGCAGCTTGGATGGGGGTAGCAATCAGCCCCAGCATTTT
CASSLDGGSNQPQHF
>NA|NA|TRBJ2-7|TRBV4-1
TGCGCCAGCAGCCAAGATGGAACCCGAGCCGAGCAGTACTTC
CASSQDGTRAEQYF
>NA|TRBD2|TRBJ2-5|TRBV27
TGTGCCAGCAAATCTATAATGGCGGGAGGTCTACAAGAGACCCAGTACTTC
CASKSIMAGGLQETQYF
>NA|NA|TRBJ2-1|TRBV9
TGTGCCAGCAGCGTGATACTTGGGGCAGAGCAGTTCTTC
CASSVILGAEQFF
>NA|NA|TRBJ2-1|TRBV12-1
TGTGCCAGCAGCACCTGTGGCTCCTACAATGAGCAGTTCTTC
CASSTCGSYNEQFF
>NA|TRBD1|TRBJ1-1|TRBV27
TGTGCCAGCAGTGCAGGGGGCCCGAACACTGAAGCTTTCTTT
CASSAGGPNTEAFF
>NA|NA|TRBJ2-1|TRBV21-1
TGTGCCAGCGGAAGACTAGCGGGGAACATCAATGAGCAGTTCTTC
CASGRLAGNINEQFF
>NA|NA|TRBJ2-5|TRBV9
TGTGCCAGCAGCGTAGCTATACAGGTCCAAGAGACCCAGTACTTC
CASSVAIQVQETQYF
>NA|TRBD2|TRBJ2-2|TRBV25-1
TGTGCCAGCAGTTTTGGGAGGACTAGTGTAATTGGGGAGCTGTTTTTT
CASSFGRTSVIGELFF
>once|NA|TRBJ2-2|TRBV5-1
TGCGCCAGCAGCCCCCAGACGGGATCGAACACCGGGGAGCTGTTTTTT
CASSPQTGSNTGELFF
>NA|TRBD2|TRBJ2-1|TRBV30
TGTGCCTGGACCTTAGCCGGGACTAGCGGGGGGCCGGGGAATGAGCAGTTCTTC
CAWTLAGTSGGPGNEQFF
>NA|TRBD1|TRBJ2-1|TRBV24-1
TGTGCCACCAGTGATTATGGACAGGGGAGAGATGAGCAGTTCTTC
CATSDYGQGRDEQFF
>NA|NA|TRBJ2-5|TRBV6-2/TRBV6-3
TGTGCCAGCAGTTACTCGAGCCTTGGAGAGACCCAGTACTTC
CASSYSSLGETQYF
>few|NA|TRBJ1-5|TRBV27
TGTGCCAGCAGTCCTGAGGGCCTTAGCAATCAGCCCCAGCATTTT
CASSPEGLSNQPQHF
>NA|NA|TRBJ2-5|TRBV11-2
TGTGCCAGCAGCCCCGGGACCCAAGAGACCCAGTACTTC
CASSPGTQETQYF
>NA|NA|TRBJ1-2|TRBV6-5
TGTGCCAGCAGTTTAAATAACTATGGCTACACCTTC
CASSLNNYGYTF
>NA|NA|TRBJ1-2|TRBV6-5
TGTGCCAGCAGTCCCCCTGGGGGCAGCTATGGCTACACCTTC
CASSPPGGSYGYTF
>NA|TRBD1|TRBJ2-7|TRBV2
TGTGCCAGTAGGCGGGACAGGGATTCCTACGAGCAGTACTTC
CASRRDRDSYEQYF
>NA|TRBD1|TRBJ2-7|TRBV19
TGTGCCACCACCCGACAGGGGCTGAAGGACGAGCAGTACTTC
CATTRQGLKDEQYF
>NA|NA|TRBJ2-4|TRBV4-2
TGTGCCAGCAGCCAAGTTGGGGGCAAAAACATTCAGTACTTC
CASSQVGGKNIQYF
>few|NA|TRBJ2-5|TRBV19
TGTGCCAGTAGTACAGGGACGGGGTACCAAGAGACCCAGTACTTC
CASSTGTGYQETQYF
>NA|TRBD1|TRBJ2-5|TRBV5-6
TGTGCCAGCAGCTCGGACAGGGAGGAGACCCAGTACTTC
CASSSDREETQYF
>NA|NA|TRBJ2-1|TRBV3-1/TRBV3-2
TGTGCCAGCAGCCGCTCGGACACGAACCCTGGCAATGAGCAGTTCTTC
CASSRSDTNPGNEQFF
>NA|NA|TRBJ2-4|TRBV5-4
TGTGCCAGCAGCCCAGAGGCTAGCTCTAAAAACATTCAGTACTTC
CASSPEASSKNIQYF
>once|NA|TRBJ1-4|TRBV7-9
TGTGCCAGCAGGGGGGTAATCGAAAAACTGTTTTTT
CASRGVIEKLFF